The rows below give T cell receptor beta chains drawn from one sample of a study of blood T cell repertoires in COVID-19. TCRdb's table, derived via immunoSEQ multiplex PCR, lists solely in-frame clones and lacks some. The data hold more than 140,000 clones, with roughly 82% observed a single time. Source material: peripheral blood. The receptor source for this set is a woman aged 45 to 65 in a cohort sampled during active or convalescent COVID-19. CDR3s include the opening cysteine and the closing phenylalanine or tryptophan. D genes are given only for firm matches. The size entry is marked missing in some rows and otherwise reads once, few, many or a size class.

TRBV9	TRBJ2-7	-	-	TGTGCCAGCAGCCCTTCACCAGGGGACGAGCAGTACTTC	CASSPSPGDEQYF
TRBV3-1/TRBV3-2	TRBJ1-1	TRBD1	few	TGTGCCAGCAGCACTCAAATCGGGACAGGGACTGAAGCTTTCTTT	CASSTQIGTGTEAFF
TRBV7-2	TRBJ1-2	-	-	TGTGCCAGCAGCTTAGGACAGGTGGAGGGCTACACCTTC	CASSLGQVEGYTF
TRBV7-9	TRBJ2-5	-	-	TGTGCCAGCAGCTTAGGCGCTAACGAGCGAAAAGAGACCCAGTACTTC	CASSLGANERKETQYF
TRBV24-1	TRBJ1-2	-	-	TGTGCCACCAGTAAAGGAGGGGTCGGTTATGGCTACACCTTC	CATSKGGVGYGYTF
TRBV5-1	TRBJ1-3	-	-	TGCGCCAGCAGCTTGGAGGGGTTCGGAAACACCATATATTTT	CASSLEGFGNTIYF
TRBV2	TRBJ2-7	-	-	TGTGCCAGCAGTGGGGGGCTCTGGGAGCAGTACTTC	CASSGGLWEQYF
TRBV7-3	TRBJ2-5	-	-	TGTGCCAGCAGCTTAGGGGGCCCGGGGACCCAGTACTTC	CASSLGGPGTQYF
TRBV11-2	TRBJ2-3	TRBD2	few	TGTGCCAGCAGCCCGTCTAGCGGGGGGCTCACAGATACGCAGTATTTT	CASSPSSGGLTDTQYF
TRBV24-1	TRBJ2-1	TRBD1	-	TGTGCCACCAGTGATGACCGGGACAGTCCATACAATGAGCAGTTCTTC	CATSDDRDSPYNEQFF
TRBV19	TRBJ2-6	-	-	TGTGCCAGTCGGGGGTTGGCTGGGGCCAACGTCCTGACTTTC	CASRGLAGANVLTF
TRBV6-5	TRBJ1-2	-	-	TGTGCCAGCAGTTACTCGTCCGTGAACTATGGCTACACCTTC	CASSYSSVNYGYTF
TRBV11-2	TRBJ2-1	-	-	TGTGCCAGCAGCTTAGATCGTTTGCAGGAGCAGTTCTTC	CASSLDRLQEQFF
TRBV3-1/TRBV3-2	TRBJ2-5	-	-	TGTGCCAGCAGCCAGGTTGGGGGGAGGAAGACCCAGTACTTC	CASSQVGGRKTQYF
TRBV7-2	TRBJ1-2	-	-	TGTGCCAGCAGACTTGGGGGGGCTGAGTATGGCTACACCTTC	CASRLGGAEYGYTF
TRBV25-1	TRBJ2-7	TRBD1	-	TGTGCCAGCACCCCATCGACAGGGAATTACGAGCAGTACTTC	CASTPSTGNYEQYF
TRBV19	TRBJ2-2	-	many	TGTGCCAGTAGTAGCCCGGAGGTCGGCACCGGGGAGCTGTTTTTT	CASSSPEVGTGELFF
TRBV5-1	TRBJ2-7	-	once	TGCGCCAGCAGCTTGTCTAGCCGAGCCTCCTACGAGCAGTACTTC	CASSLSSRASYEQYF
TRBV11-3	TRBJ2-7	TRBD2	-	TGTGCCAGCAGCTTGGGTAGCGGGGGGTTCAAGCAGTACTTC	CASSLGSGGFKQYF
TRBV5-1	TRBJ2-2	TRBD1	-	TGCGCCAGCAGCCCGGCCACAGGGGTCGGCGGGGAGCTGTTTTTT	CASSPATGVGGELFF
TRBV5-4	TRBJ1-2	-	-	TGTGCCAGCAGCTCACAGGGCCAAGGCGGCTACACCTTC	CASSSQGQGGYTF
TRBV12-3/TRBV12-4	TRBJ2-1	-	-	TGTGCCAGCAGTTCGGACAGTACGAATGAGCAGTTCTTC	CASSSDSTNEQFF
TRBV18	TRBJ2-1	TRBD1	-	TGTGCCAGCTCACCGGGGACAGGGGACAATGAGCAGTTCTTC	CASSPGTGDNEQFF
TRBV7-2	TRBJ2-2	-	-	TGTGCCAGCAGCCCCCCGGGGTCGTACACCGGGGAGCTGTTTTTT	CASSPPGSYTGELFF
TRBV7-3	TRBJ2-5	-	few	TGTGCCAGCAGCGCACAGGGGGGGGCTGGAGAGACCCAGTACTTC	CASSAQGGAGETQYF